This T cell receptor (beta chain) comes out of a study of shared clonotypes between healthy human individuals. Study as a whole: A few men and a couple of women, aged 18 to 49, were donors. Each donor contributed plates that comprised three CD4 naive, three CD4 memory, two CD8 naive and one CD8 memory.

Method: immunoSEQ multiplex PCR; TCRdb's copy keeps in-frame clones and lacks some. The sample has 2 million to 2.5 million clones; 85% to 95% are singletons. As for this clone: This sample includes further DNA sequences coding for the same CDR3.

CDR3 length: 12 residues. Germline V CDR1 and CDR2: MNHEY, SVGAGI. The V end lost 0 bases, the J end lost 5 bases, and 3 bases lay between the germline ends. The chain carries TRBV6-5 and TRBJ2-3; no definite D call. Material: naive CD4+ T cells from PBMCs. Subset given: CD45RA+ positively selected. The receptor was isolated from a young man in good health. Some clones in this sample may be carry-over from other donors' samples. DNA for the CDR3: TGTGCCAGCAGTTACTCACGAGATACGCAGTATTTT. Translation: CASSYSRDTQYF.